Below, 6 T cell receptor beta chains from the same sample are listed, as sequenced in a study of CD8 T cells in ankylosing spondylitis (dated by TCRdb to the late 2010s). The library relied on 5' RACE. The run used an Illumina HiSeq 2500. TCRdb redid the processing of the public reads, applying fastp at Q25 and MiXCR, and retained in-frame beta chains. CDR3 protein duplicates are merged, each entry listing the most common genes and DNA. Across this sample there are approximately 150,000 distinct CDR3 sequences, with 9.8% seen only once. The ten largest clones represent roughly 16% of the sample. The sample comprised blood, either unsorted or a sorted T cell fraction (not recorded which). These receptors came from a female donor with ankylosing spondylitis or in good health (not recorded which).

The chain joins TRBV20-1 to TRBJ2-1; tentative D call: TRBD2 (6 bases). The CDR3 extends over 19 amino acids. V was trimmed by 3 bases and J by 0 bases, leaving 24 bases between them. Looked up from germline, CDR1 is DFQATT and CDR2 is SNEGSKA (reference sequence). The CDR3 DNA is TGCAGTGCTAGGACCCGGGACCCCGGACTATTGAGCTCCTACAATGAGCAGTTCTTC. It yields the protein CSARTRDPGLLSSYNEQFF.

The chain carries TRBV4-3 and TRBJ1-6; D not resolved. The germline V gene encodes CDR1 LGHNA and CDR2 YSLEER. Trimming took off 1 base at V and 0 bases at J, with 7 bases between the two ends. The CDR3 sequence is 16 residues long. CDR3: CASSQVRNSYNSPLHF. Here the CDR3 DNA reads TGCGCCAGCAGCCAAGTCCGGAACTCCTATAATTCACCCCTCCACTTT.

CDR3: CASSPLRSSEAFF. The DNA of the CDR3 is TGTGCCAGCAGCCCCCTCCGAAGTTCTGAAGCTTTCTTT. The V call is TRBV9, the J call TRBJ1-1; D is undetermined. The CDR3 is 13 amino acids. The V end lost 4 bases, the J end lost 6 bases, and 13 bases lay between the germline ends. In germline, CDR1 is SGDLS, CDR2 YYNGEE.

This clonotype was detected many times. The chain combines TRBV7-2 with TRBJ2-7; D unresolved. The length of the CDR3 is 14 residues. Germline V lookup: CDR1 SGHTA, CDR2 FQGNSA. V was trimmed by 1 base and J by 4 bases, leaving 11 bases between them. In DNA form, the CDR3 reads TGTGCCAGCAGCTTAGGGCCGTTCGGGTACGAGCAGTACTTC. It translates to CASSLGPFGYEQYF.

The V call is TRBV9, the J call TRBJ1-6; 7 nucleotides align to TRBD1. Per germline, CDR1 SGDLS and CDR2 YYNGEE. After removal of 4 bases from V and 10 bases from J, the junction contained 5 bases not matched to a gene. The CDR3 has 13 amino acids. The CDR3 sequence is CASSIYRGSPLHF. The CDR3 region has the DNA TGTGCCAGCAGCATATACAGGGGCTCACCCCTCCACTTT.

This clonotype was seen a handful of times. The chain is built from TRBV30 and TRBJ2-2; TRBD2 agrees at 13 bases. With V trimmed by 6 bases and J by 8 bases, 3 bases remained unmatched. CDR1 and CDR2 (germline): GTSNPN, SVGIG (reference sequence). The CDR3 covers 13 residues. The CDR3 DNA sequence: TGTGCCTGCGGACTAGCGGGAGTGGGGGAGCTGTTTTTT. Its protein product is CACGLAGVGELFF.